This T cell receptor (beta chain) was documented in a study of T-cell reconstitution after alpha-beta-depleted transplantation in children. Trimming cost V 3 bases and J 6 bases, with 9 bases left between them. This CDR3 has 13 residues. CDR1 is SGHVS, CDR2 FQNEAQ, per germline. For this clonotype: Its antigen is not identified.

The study, taken as a whole, reports: At around two months after transplant, the alpha-beta T cells were reportedly derived from several hundred expanded clones that came from non-depleted graft cells. The main origin of T-cell counts and diversity one year after transplant was newly produced T cells. At day 60, the high TCRbeta diversity found in some patients originated from recipient T cells and thymic progenitors that had survived.

Preparation of the TCRbeta library was carried out with unique molecular identifiers. TCRdb passed the PCR reads through MiXCR, listing each CDR3 protein once. This sample has 80,000 or so distinct CDR3 sequences, with roughly an eighth found just once. The sequence derives from a male patient between 2 and 9 years old who had a stem cell transplant for acute lymphoblastic leukemia, so the T cells may come from the graft donor. Specimen: PBMCs, mostly from graft donor cells, collected 180 days after TCRalphabeta/CD19-depleted stem cell transplant. This sequence joins TRBV7-8 and TRBJ1-5; the D gene is possibly TRBD1 (6 bases). The CDR3: CASSFRGSQPQHF. CDR3 sequence (DNA): TGTGCCAGCAGCTTCAGGGGTTCTCAGCCCCAGCATTTT.